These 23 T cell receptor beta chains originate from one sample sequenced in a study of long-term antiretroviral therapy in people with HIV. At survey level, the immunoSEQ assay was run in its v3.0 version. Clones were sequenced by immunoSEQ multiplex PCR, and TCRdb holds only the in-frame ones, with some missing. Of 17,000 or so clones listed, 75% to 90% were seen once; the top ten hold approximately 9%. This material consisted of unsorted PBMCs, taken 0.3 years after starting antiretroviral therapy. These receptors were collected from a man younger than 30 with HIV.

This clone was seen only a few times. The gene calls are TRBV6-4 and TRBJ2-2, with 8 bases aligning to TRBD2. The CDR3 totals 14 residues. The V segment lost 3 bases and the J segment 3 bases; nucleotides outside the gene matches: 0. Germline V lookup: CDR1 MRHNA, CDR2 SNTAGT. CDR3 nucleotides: TGTGCCAGCAGTGAGCGGGGGGACACCGGGGAGCTGTTTTTT. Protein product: CASSERGDTGELFF.

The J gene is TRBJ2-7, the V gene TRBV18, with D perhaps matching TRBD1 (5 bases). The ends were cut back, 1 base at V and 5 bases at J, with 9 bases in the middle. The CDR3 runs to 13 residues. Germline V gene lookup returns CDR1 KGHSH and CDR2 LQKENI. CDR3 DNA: TGTGCCAGCTCACCACTGCAGGGCCACGAGCAGTACTTC. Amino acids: CASSPLQGHEQYF.

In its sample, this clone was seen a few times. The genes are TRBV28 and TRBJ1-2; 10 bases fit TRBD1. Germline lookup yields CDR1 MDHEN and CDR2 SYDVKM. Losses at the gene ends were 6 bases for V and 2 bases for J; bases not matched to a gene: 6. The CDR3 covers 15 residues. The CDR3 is CASSLGDRGNYGYTF. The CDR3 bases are TGTGCCAGCAGCCTAGGGGACAGGGGAAACTATGGCTACACCTTC.

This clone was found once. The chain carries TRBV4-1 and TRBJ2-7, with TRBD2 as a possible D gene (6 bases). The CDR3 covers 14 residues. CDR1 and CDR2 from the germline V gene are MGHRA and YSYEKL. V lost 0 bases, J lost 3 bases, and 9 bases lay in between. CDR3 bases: TGCGCCAGCAGCCAAGATTGGGGGGACTACGAGCAGTACGTC. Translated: CASSQDWGDYEQYV.

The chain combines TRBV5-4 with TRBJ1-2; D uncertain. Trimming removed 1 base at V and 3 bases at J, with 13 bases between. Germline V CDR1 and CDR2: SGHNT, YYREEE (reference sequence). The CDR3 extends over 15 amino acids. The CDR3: CASSLSNSIYYGYTF. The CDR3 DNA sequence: TGTGCCAGCAGCTTGTCTAACTCAATATACTATGGCTACACCTTC.

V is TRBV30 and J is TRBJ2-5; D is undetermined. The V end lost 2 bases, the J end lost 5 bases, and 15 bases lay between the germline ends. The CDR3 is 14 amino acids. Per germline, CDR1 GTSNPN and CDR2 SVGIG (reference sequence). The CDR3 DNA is TGTGCCTGGAGTTCCGGGTCCGCGGCGGAGACCCAGTACTTC. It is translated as CAWSSGSAAETQYF.

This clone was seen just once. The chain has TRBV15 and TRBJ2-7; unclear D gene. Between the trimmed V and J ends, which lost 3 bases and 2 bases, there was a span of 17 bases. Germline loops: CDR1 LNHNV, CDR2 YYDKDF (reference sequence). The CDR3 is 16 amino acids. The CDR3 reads CATSSVKITNTYEQYF. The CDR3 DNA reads TGTGCCACCAGCAGCGTAAAGATTACGAATACCTACGAGCAGTACTTC.

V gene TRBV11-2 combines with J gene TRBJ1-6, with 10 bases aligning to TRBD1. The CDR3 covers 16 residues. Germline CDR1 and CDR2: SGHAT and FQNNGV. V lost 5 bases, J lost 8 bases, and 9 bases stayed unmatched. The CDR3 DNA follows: TGTGCCAGCAGCCCTCGAGATGGGACAGGGGATTCACCCCTCCACTTT. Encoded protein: CASSPRDGTGDSPLHF.

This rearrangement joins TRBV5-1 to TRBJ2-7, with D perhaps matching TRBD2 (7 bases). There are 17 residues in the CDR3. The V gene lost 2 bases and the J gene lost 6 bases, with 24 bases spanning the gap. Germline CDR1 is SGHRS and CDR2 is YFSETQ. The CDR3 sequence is CASSFEGSNQGTTEQYF. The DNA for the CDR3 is TGCGCCAGCAGCTTTGAAGGTAGCAATCAGGGGACTACCGAGCAGTACTTC.

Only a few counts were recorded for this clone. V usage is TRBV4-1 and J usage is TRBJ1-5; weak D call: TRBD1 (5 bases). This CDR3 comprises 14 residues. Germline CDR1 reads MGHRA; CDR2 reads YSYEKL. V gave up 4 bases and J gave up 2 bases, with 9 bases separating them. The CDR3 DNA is TGCGCCAGCAGCCCCACAGGAGGCAATCAGCCCCAGCATTTT. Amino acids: CASSPTGGNQPQHF.

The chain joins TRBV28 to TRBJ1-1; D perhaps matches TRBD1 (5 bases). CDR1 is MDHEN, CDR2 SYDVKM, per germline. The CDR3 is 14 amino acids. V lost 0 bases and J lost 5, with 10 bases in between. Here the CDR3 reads CASSLWTEGTEAFF. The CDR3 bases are TGTGCCAGCAGTTTATGGACTGAGGGGACTGAAGCTTTCTTT.

CDR3 amino acids: CASSILSGVGAGELFF. Here the CDR3 DNA reads TGTGCCAGTAGTATATTATCAGGGGTCGGAGCCGGGGAGCTGTTTTTT. J is TRBJ2-2 and V is TRBV19; tentative D call: TRBD1 (6 bases). This CDR3 has 16 residues. Germline V lookup: CDR1 LNHDA, CDR2 SQIVND (reference sequence). V lost 2 bases and J 6 bases, leaving 16 bases between the germline ends.

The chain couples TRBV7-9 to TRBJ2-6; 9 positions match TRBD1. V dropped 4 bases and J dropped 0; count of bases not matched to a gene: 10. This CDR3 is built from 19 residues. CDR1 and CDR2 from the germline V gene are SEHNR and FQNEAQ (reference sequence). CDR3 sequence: CASSSFIMTGGSGANVLTF. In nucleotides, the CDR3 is TGTGCCAGCAGCTCCTTCATAATGACAGGGGGCTCTGGGGCCAACGTCCTGACTTTC.

The DNA for the CDR3 is TGTGCCATCAGTGAGTCTGGCTATGGCTACACCTTC. Encoded protein: CAISESGYGYTF. The rearrangement links TRBV10-3 to TRBJ1-2; D gene uncertain. The CDR3 loop spans 12 amino acids. Germline loops: CDR1 ENHRY, CDR2 SYGVKD. The V end lost 0 bases, the J end lost 4 bases, and 3 bases lay between the germline ends.

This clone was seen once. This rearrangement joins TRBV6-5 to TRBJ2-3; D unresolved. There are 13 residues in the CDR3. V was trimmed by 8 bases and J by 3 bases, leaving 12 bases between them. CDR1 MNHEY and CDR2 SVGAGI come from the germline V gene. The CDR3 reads CASRMDLTDTQYF. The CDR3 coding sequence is TGTGCCAGCCGAATGGATCTTACAGATACGCAGTATTTT.

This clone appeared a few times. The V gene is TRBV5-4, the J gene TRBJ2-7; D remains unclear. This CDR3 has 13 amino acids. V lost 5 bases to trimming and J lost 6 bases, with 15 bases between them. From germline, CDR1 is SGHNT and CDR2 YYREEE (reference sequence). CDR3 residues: CASSVEPQAEQYV. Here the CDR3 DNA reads TGTGCCAGCAGTGTGGAGCCCCAGGCCGAGCAGTACGTC.

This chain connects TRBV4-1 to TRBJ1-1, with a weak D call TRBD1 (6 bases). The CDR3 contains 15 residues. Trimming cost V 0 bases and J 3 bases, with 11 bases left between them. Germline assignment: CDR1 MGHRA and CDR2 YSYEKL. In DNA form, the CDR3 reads TGCGCCAGCAGCCAAGACAGGGGCGGTTACACTGAAGCTTTCTTT. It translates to CASSQDRGGYTEAFF.

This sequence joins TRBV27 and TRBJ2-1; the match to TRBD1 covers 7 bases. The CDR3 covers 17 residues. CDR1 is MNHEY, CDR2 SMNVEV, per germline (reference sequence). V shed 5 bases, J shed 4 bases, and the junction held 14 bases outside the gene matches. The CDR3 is CASSPMMGQRNYNEQFF. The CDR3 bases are TGTGCCAGCAGTCCGATGATGGGACAGAGAAATTACAATGAGCAGTTCTTC.

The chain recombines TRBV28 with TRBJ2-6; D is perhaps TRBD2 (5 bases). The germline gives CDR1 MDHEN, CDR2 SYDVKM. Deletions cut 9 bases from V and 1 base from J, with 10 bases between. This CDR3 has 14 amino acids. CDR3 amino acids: CASEGLSGANVLTF. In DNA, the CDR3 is TGTGCCAGTGAGGGATTATCTGGGGCCAACGTCCTGACTTTC. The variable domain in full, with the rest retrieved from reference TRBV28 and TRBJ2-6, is DVKVTQSSRYLVKRTGEKVFLECVQDMDHENMFWYRQDPGLGLRLIYFSYDVKMKEKGDIPEGYSVSREKKERFSLILESASTNQTSMYLCASEGLSGANVLTFGAGSRLTVL.

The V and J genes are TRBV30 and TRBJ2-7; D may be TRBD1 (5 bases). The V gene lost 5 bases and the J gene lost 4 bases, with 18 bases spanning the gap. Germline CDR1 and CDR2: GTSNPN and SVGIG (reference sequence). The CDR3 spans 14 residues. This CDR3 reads CAWGMELGVYEQYF. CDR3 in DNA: TGTGCCTGGGGGATGGAGTTAGGGGTATACGAGCAGTACTTC. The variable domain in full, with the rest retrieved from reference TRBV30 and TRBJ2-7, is SQTIHQWPATLVQPVGSPLSLECTVEGTSNPNLYWYRQAAGRGLQLLFYSVGIGQISSEVPQNLSASRPQDRQFILSSKKLLLSDSGFYLCAWGMELGVYEQYFGPGTRLTVT.

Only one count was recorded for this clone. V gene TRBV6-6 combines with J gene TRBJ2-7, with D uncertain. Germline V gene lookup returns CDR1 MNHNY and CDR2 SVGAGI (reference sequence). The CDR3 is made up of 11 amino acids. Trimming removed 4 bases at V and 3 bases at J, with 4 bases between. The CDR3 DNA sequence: TGTGCCAGCAGTTCGGTCTACGAGCAGTACGTC. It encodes CASSSVYEQYV.

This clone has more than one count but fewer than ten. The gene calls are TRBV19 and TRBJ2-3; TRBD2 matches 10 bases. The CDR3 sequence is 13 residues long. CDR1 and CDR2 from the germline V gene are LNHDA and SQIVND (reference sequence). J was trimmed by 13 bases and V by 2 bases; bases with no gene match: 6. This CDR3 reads CASSITSGGAKYF. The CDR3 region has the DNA TGTGCCAGTAGTATAACCAGCGGGGGGGCGAAGTATTTT.

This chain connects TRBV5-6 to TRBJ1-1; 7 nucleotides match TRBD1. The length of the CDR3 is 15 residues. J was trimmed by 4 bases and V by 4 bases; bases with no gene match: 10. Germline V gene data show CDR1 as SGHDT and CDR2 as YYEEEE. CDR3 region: CASSGEYRGGTEAFF. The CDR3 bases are TGTGCCAGCAGCGGGGAGTACAGGGGTGGCACTGAAGCTTTCTTT.